This is a list of T cell receptor beta chains from one sample in a study of blood T cell repertoires in COVID-19. The repertoire was sequenced with immunoSEQ multiplex PCR; TCRdb's copy has only in-frame clones and lacks some. Counted here are roughly 170,000 clones, around nine tenths occurring once; the ten biggest clones make up approximately 12%. The material sequenced was peripheral blood. Source of these receptors: a woman in her 70s with COVID-19, enrolled during active disease. CDR3s include the opening cysteine and the closing phenylalanine or tryptophan. Fields, in order: D gene, clone size, J gene, V gene, CDR3 DNA, CDR3 protein. D genes are given only for firm matches. Size is stated for part of the rows, as once, few or many counts, or as a class when the clone is expanded.

D gene: -; clone size: -; J gene: TRBJ2-7; V gene: TRBV3-1/TRBV3-2; CDR3 DNA: TGTGCCAGCAGCCATCAGGGTAACGAGCAGTACTTC; CDR3 protein: CASSHQGNEQYF
D gene: -; clone size: -; J gene: TRBJ1-2; V gene: TRBV7-9; CDR3 DNA: TGTGCCAGCAGCACGATTGGAGGCTATGGCTACACCTTC; CDR3 protein: CASSTIGGYGYTF
D gene: TRBD1; clone size: -; J gene: TRBJ2-7; V gene: TRBV28; CDR3 DNA: TGTGCCAGCAGTCCCCAGACAGGGCTGTGGAACGAGCAGTACTTC; CDR3 protein: CASSPQTGLWNEQYF
D gene: -; clone size: -; J gene: TRBJ2-5; V gene: TRBV7-2; CDR3 DNA: TGTGCCAGCAGCTTAGGGGTTAGCGCGGGCCAAGAGACCCAGTACTTC; CDR3 protein: CASSLGVSAGQETQYF
D gene: TRBD1; clone size: -; J gene: TRBJ2-5; V gene: TRBV30; CDR3 DNA: TGTGCAGGGGGACAGTTTAAAGAGACCCAGTACTTC; CDR3 protein: CAGGQFKETQYF
D gene: -; clone size: once; J gene: TRBJ1-2; V gene: TRBV10-3; CDR3 DNA: TGTGCCATCAGTGAGTCCTTACAGAGCTACACCTTC; CDR3 protein: CAISESLQSYTF
D gene: -; clone size: -; J gene: TRBJ1-2; V gene: TRBV3-1/TRBV3-2; CDR3 DNA: TGTGCCAGCAGCCCCGGAGGGGTTGGCTACACCTTC; CDR3 protein: CASSPGGVGYTF
D gene: -; clone size: -; J gene: TRBJ2-7; V gene: TRBV6-2/TRBV6-3; CDR3 DNA: TGTGCCAGCAGTTACTCGAGAGACTACGAGCAGTACTTC; CDR3 protein: CASSYSRDYEQYF
D gene: -; clone size: -; J gene: TRBJ1-6; V gene: TRBV4-3; CDR3 DNA: TGCGCCAGCAGCCTCGGGGAGGGGATGAAAGATTCACCCCTCCACTTT; CDR3 protein: CASSLGEGMKDSPLHF
D gene: TRBD2; clone size: -; J gene: TRBJ2-1; V gene: TRBV6-6; CDR3 DNA: TGTGCCAGCAGTCAAATCGGACTAGCGGGAGGATTCCTACAATTAGAGCAGTTCTTC; CDR3 protein: CASSQIGLAGGFLQLEQFF
D gene: -; clone size: -; J gene: TRBJ2-6; V gene: TRBV4-2; CDR3 DNA: TGTGCCAGCAGCCAGGTGGCTGCCGGGGCCAACGTCCTGACTTTC; CDR3 protein: CASSQVAAGANVLTF
D gene: TRBD1; clone size: -; J gene: TRBJ1-5; V gene: TRBV28; CDR3 DNA: TGTGCCAGCAGTCGTTCCGGGACAGGGGGGACTCAGCCCCAGCATTTT; CDR3 protein: CASSRSGTGGTQPQHF
D gene: TRBD2; clone size: once; J gene: TRBJ2-7; V gene: TRBV6-5; CDR3 DNA: TGTGCCAGCAGGATTACTAGCGACGGGGTTTACGAGCAGTACTTC; CDR3 protein: CASRITSDGVYEQYF
D gene: TRBD1; clone size: -; J gene: TRBJ1-5; V gene: TRBV19; CDR3 DNA: TGTGCCAGTAGCTACAGGGGGCAAGATCAGCCCCAGCATTTT; CDR3 protein: CASSYRGQDQPQHF
D gene: -; clone size: -; J gene: TRBJ1-2; V gene: TRBV28; CDR3 DNA: TGTGCCAGCAGTCCCCCTGAAGCGGGCTACACCTTC; CDR3 protein: CASSPPEAGYTF
D gene: TRBD1; clone size: -; J gene: TRBJ1-2; V gene: TRBV28; CDR3 DNA: TGTGCCAGCGACACAGGGGGCAGTTTCTATGGCTACACCTTC; CDR3 protein: CASDTGGSFYGYTF
D gene: -; clone size: -; J gene: TRBJ2-3; V gene: TRBV2; CDR3 DNA: TGTGCCAGCAGTGAACTATCGGGAAGCACAGATACGCAGTATTTT; CDR3 protein: CASSELSGSTDTQYF
D gene: -; clone size: -; J gene: TRBJ2-2; V gene: TRBV12-1; CDR3 DNA: TGTGCCAGCACCCAAATCAAAACCGGGGAGCTGTTTTTT; CDR3 protein: CASTQIKTGELFF
D gene: -; clone size: -; J gene: TRBJ1-1; V gene: TRBV6-2/TRBV6-3; CDR3 DNA: TGTGCCAGCAGTTACTCGAATTTCGGTCGGGCTTTCTTT; CDR3 protein: CASSYSNFGRAFF
D gene: -; clone size: -; J gene: TRBJ1-4; V gene: TRBV5-1; CDR3 DNA: TGCGCCAGCAGCTTGGGCGGGGAGAGGAATGAAAAACTGTTTTTT; CDR3 protein: CASSLGGERNEKLFF
D gene: TRBD1; clone size: -; J gene: TRBJ2-7; V gene: TRBV5-6; CDR3 DNA: TGTGCCAGCAGCTCGACAGGGGGCTTATACGAGCAGTACTTC; CDR3 protein: CASSSTGGLYEQYF
D gene: TRBD2; clone size: once; J gene: TRBJ2-7; V gene: TRBV27; CDR3 DNA: TGTGCCAGCAGTTGGACTAGCGGGAGATTGAACGAGCAGTACTTC; CDR3 protein: CASSWTSGRLNEQYF
D gene: TRBD2; clone size: -; J gene: TRBJ2-7; V gene: TRBV5-4; CDR3 DNA: TGTGCCAGCAGCTTGGGATCTAGCGGATCCCACTACGAGCAGTACTTC; CDR3 protein: CASSLGSSGSHYEQYF
D gene: -; clone size: -; J gene: TRBJ2-3; V gene: TRBV19; CDR3 DNA: TGTGCCAGTAGTATAGGACCGGGAGATACGCAGTATTTT; CDR3 protein: CASSIGPGDTQYF
D gene: -; clone size: -; J gene: TRBJ2-7; V gene: TRBV7-9; CDR3 DNA: TGTGCCAGCAGCCCGCGGGGCTACGAGCAGTACTTC; CDR3 protein: CASSPRGYEQYF
D gene: -; clone size: -; J gene: TRBJ1-3; V gene: TRBV9; CDR3 DNA: TGTGCCAGCAGCCCAGTAACAGGTGGTTCTGGAAACACCATATATTTT; CDR3 protein: CASSPVTGGSGNTIYF
D gene: TRBD2; clone size: -; J gene: TRBJ2-2; V gene: TRBV28; CDR3 DNA: TGTGCCAGCAGTTTCCCACCGACGGCTAGCGGGACTTCGAACACCGGGGAGCTGTTTTTT; CDR3 protein: CASSFPPTASGTSNTGELFF
D gene: -; clone size: -; J gene: TRBJ2-1; V gene: TRBV4-2; CDR3 DNA: TGTGCCAGCAGCCAAGACGCGGATTACTACAATGAGCAGTTCTTC; CDR3 protein: CASSQDADYYNEQFF
D gene: -; clone size: -; J gene: TRBJ1-5; V gene: TRBV19; CDR3 DNA: TGTGCCAGTAGTCCGGGGTTGAATCAGCCCCAGCATTTT; CDR3 protein: CASSPGLNQPQHF
D gene: -; clone size: -; J gene: TRBJ1-1; V gene: TRBV11-2; CDR3 DNA: TGTGCCAGCAGCTTAGAGGGAGGGGTCACTGAAGCTTTCTTT; CDR3 protein: CASSLEGGVTEAFF
D gene: -; clone size: -; J gene: TRBJ2-5; V gene: TRBV20-1; CDR3 DNA: TGCAGTGCTAGTACACCGGGGAAAGAGACCCAGTACTTC; CDR3 protein: CSASTPGKETQYF
D gene: TRBD1; clone size: -; J gene: TRBJ1-6; V gene: TRBV7-9; CDR3 DNA: TGTGCCAGCACTATATACAGGGGACGAAATAATTCACCCCTCCACTTT; CDR3 protein: CASTIYRGRNNSPLHF
D gene: -; clone size: -; J gene: TRBJ2-7; V gene: TRBV9; CDR3 DNA: TGTGCCAGCAGCGGGGGGGGCCCCTCCGAGCAGTACTTC; CDR3 protein: CASSGGGPSEQYF
D gene: TRBD2; clone size: -; J gene: TRBJ2-1; V gene: TRBV3-1/TRBV3-2; CDR3 DNA: TGTGCCAGCAGCTACGGACTAGCGGGAGGGCCGAATGAGCAGTTCTTC; CDR3 protein: CASSYGLAGGPNEQFF
D gene: -; clone size: -; J gene: TRBJ1-2; V gene: TRBV19; CDR3 DNA: TGTGCCAGTAGTTATAGTCGGGGGGACTATGGCTACACCTTC; CDR3 protein: CASSYSRGDYGYTF
D gene: -; clone size: -; J gene: TRBJ2-7; V gene: TRBV5-1; CDR3 DNA: TGCGCCAGCAGCCTGACAGCGACCTACGAGCAGTACTTC; CDR3 protein: CASSLTATYEQYF
D gene: TRBD1; clone size: -; J gene: TRBJ2-2; V gene: TRBV2; CDR3 DNA: TGTGCCAGCAGTAGGACAGGGGGGTCCACCGGGGAGCTGTTTTTT; CDR3 protein: CASSRTGGSTGELFF
D gene: -; clone size: -; J gene: TRBJ1-1; V gene: TRBV12-3/TRBV12-4; CDR3 DNA: TGTGCCAGCAGTTTCGTGGGGGGGGGAGAAGCTTTCTTT; CDR3 protein: CASSFVGGGEAFF
D gene: TRBD1; clone size: -; J gene: TRBJ2-2; V gene: TRBV6-4; CDR3 DNA: TGTGCCAGCAGTCTCGCCACAGGGGACGGGCTGTTTTTT; CDR3 protein: CASSLATGDGLFF